These 11 T cell receptor beta chains came from one sample sequenced in a study of cytomegalovirus exposure and HLA in healthy donors. A multiplex PCR was run with 60 Vbeta primers and 13 Jbeta primers. This table comes from immunoSEQ multiplex PCR, and its TCRdb copy is limited to in-frame clones, with some not included. In the table there are about 70,000 clones, 80% to 90% of which are singletons. Source material: PBMCs. These receptor sequences come from a woman aged 25 to 39 in good health and CMV-seronegative.

This clone was seen just once. The genes are TRBV5-1 and TRBJ1-2; 7 nucleotides match TRBD1. Germline-derived CDR1 and CDR2 are SGHRS and YFSETQ. CDR3 size: 14 residues. The V and J ends lost 4 bases and 3 bases, in that order; junction bases with no gene match: 6. CDR3 sequence (DNA): TGCGCCAGCAGCCAGACGGACAGGTACTATGGCTACACCTTC. Translated, it gives CASSQTDRYYGYTF.

V gene TRBV29-1 combines with J gene TRBJ1-1; possibly TRBD1 for D (5 bases). The CDR3 extends over 11 amino acids. Germline V lookup: CDR1 SQVTM, CDR2 ANQGSEA. With 4 bases removed from V and 7 bases from J, the gap between germline ends came to 10 bases. The CDR3 spells CSVGTGLEAFF. As DNA, the CDR3 is TGCAGCGTTGGCACAGGCCTTGAAGCTTTCTTT.

The CDR3 reads CASSRGQGADSPLHF. The CDR3 DNA reads TGTGCCAGCAGCCGGGGACAGGGGGCGGATTCACCCCTCCACTTT. The V and J genes are TRBV2 and TRBJ1-6, with 12 bases matching TRBD1. Trimming took 6 bases from V and 8 from J; bases not matched to a gene: 5. The CDR3 loop spans 15 amino acids. Looked up from germline, CDR1 is SNHLY and CDR2 is FYNNEI. The complete variable domain, with remaining parts taken from reference TRBV2 and TRBJ1-6, reads EPEVTQTPSHQVTQMGQEVILRCVPISNHLYFYWYRQILGQKVEFLVSFYNNEISEKSEIFDDQFSVERPDGSNFTLKIRSTKLEDSAMYFCASSRGQGADSPLHFGNGTRLTVT.

DNA of the CDR3: TGCAGCGTTGTAGCGGGAGTTTCCTACAATGAGCAGTTCTTC. Encoded protein: CSVVAGVSYNEQFF. The chain couples TRBV29-1 to TRBJ2-1; 9 bases match TRBD2. Germline-derived CDR1 and CDR2 are SQVTM and ANQGSEA. The ends lost 4 bases at V and 1 base at J; junction bases unmatched: 2. The CDR3 has 14 residues.

The rearrangement joins TRBV28 to TRBJ2-2, with 14 bases fitting TRBD2. The CDR3 length is 16 residues. CDR1 and CDR2 from the germline V gene are MDHEN and SYDVKM. V shed 8 bases, J shed 5 bases, and the junction held 7 bases outside the gene matches. CDR3 in amino acids: CASGLWTSGRTGELFF. In nucleotides, the CDR3 is TGTGCCAGCGGATTATGGACTAGCGGGAGGACCGGGGAGCTGTTTTTT.

The chain is built from TRBV25-1 and TRBJ2-7, with 8 nucleotides matching TRBD1. The CDR3 runs to 15 residues. Trimming took 1 base from V and 0 from J; bases not matched to a gene: 2. The germline V gene encodes CDR1 MGHDK and CDR2 SYGVNS. The CDR3 sequence is CASSESGGSSYEQYF. CDR3 nucleotides: TGTGCCAGCAGTGAATCAGGGGGCAGCTCCTACGAGCAGTACTTC.

This clone appeared once. CDR3 DNA sequence: TGTGCCAGCAGTCTCGGGACTAGCGGGACCAATGAGCAGTTCTTC. Translated, it gives CASSLGTSGTNEQFF. J is TRBJ2-1 and V is TRBV27; 13 bases fit TRBD2. J gave up 6 bases and V 5 bases, and 4 bases lay outside the gene matches. Germline lookup yields CDR1 MNHEY and CDR2 SMNVEV (reference sequence). The CDR3 is 15 amino acids.

This clone was recorded once. The chain links TRBV9 to TRBJ2-3, with D possibly TRBD2 on 5 matching bases. CDR1 is SGDLS and CDR2 is YYNGEE in the germline V gene. The V end was cut by 0 bases, the J end by 7 bases, with 12 bases between. The CDR3 is made up of 14 amino acids. The CDR3 sequence: CASSVDTSGYTQYF. CDR3 DNA: TGTGCCAGCAGCGTAGATACCTCGGGATATACGCAGTATTTT.

This chain uses TRBV28 with TRBJ2-3; 9 nucleotides line up with TRBD1. The J segment lost 1 base and the V segment lost 6 bases, leaving 2 bases of the junction unmatched. This CDR3 is 14 amino acids long. From germline, CDR1 is MDHEN and CDR2 SYDVKM. CDR3 DNA sequence: TGTGCCAGCAGCGGACAGGGGCGCACAGATACGCAGTATTTT. Translating gives CASSGQGRTDTQYF.

V is TRBV18 and J is TRBJ2-4, with D perhaps TRBD2 (7 bases). The V and J ends lost 0 bases and 2 bases respectively, with 14 bases between them. From germline, CDR1 is KGHSH and CDR2 LQKENI. The CDR3 loop spans 17 amino acids. The DNA for the CDR3 is TGTGCCAGCTCACCACCGCAGGGGAGGGTAACCAAAAACATTCAGTACTTC. Encoded protein: CASSPPQGRVTKNIQYF.

This chain links TRBV7-2 with TRBJ2-3; 8 bases are a match to TRBD2. This CDR3 has 15 residues. The junction had 6 bases not matched to a gene; V was cut back by 6 bases and J by 1 base. From germline, CDR1 is SGHTA and CDR2 FQGNSA. DNA of the CDR3: TGTGCCAGCAGAATTAGCGGGGACCGCACAGATACGCAGTATTTT. It codes for CASRISGDRTDTQYF.